These T cell receptor beta chains were read from a single sample in a study of T-cell reconstitution after alpha-beta-depleted transplantation in children. One entry per CDR3 protein, called by TCRdb with MiXCR from the PCR reads. The repertoire holds just under 250,000 distinct CDR3 sequences, roughly 25% seen once, with over 2.5% in the top ten. The sequencing here drew on PBMCs, taken before TCRalphabeta/CD19-depleted stem cell transplant. The source of these receptors is a girl aged 2 to 9 with Fanconi anemia, due to receive a stem cell transplant. CDR3s include the opening cysteine and the closing phenylalanine or tryptophan. Fields, in order: J gene, V gene, D gene, clone size, CDR3 protein, CDR3 DNA. A D gene is named only where the DNA matches it firmly. Part of the rows lack a size; the others show once, few, many or a class for expanded clones.

>TRBJ2-3|TRBV20-1|-|few
CPLGRTDTQYF
TGCCCACTCGGCCGCACAGATACGCAGTATTTT
>TRBJ2-1|TRBV12-3/TRBV12-4|-|-
CASSLVAGTRGEQFF
TGTGCCAGCAGTTTAGTAGCCGGCACTAGGGGTGAGCAGTTCTTC
>TRBJ1-5|TRBV12-3/TRBV12-4|-|many
CASGEVEQPQHF
TGTGCCAGCGGGGAGGTTGAACAGCCCCAGCATTTT
>TRBJ2-1|TRBV6-5|-|many
CASSYSAGSYNEQFF
TGTGCCAGCAGTTACTCGGCAGGGTCCTACAATGAGCAGTTCTTC
>TRBJ2-1|TRBV7-2|TRBD2|-
CASSFSGAGNEQFF
TGTGCCAGCAGCTTTAGCGGGGCGGGGAATGAGCAGTTCTTC
>TRBJ1-5|TRBV5-6|-|many
CASSLQDLGPQHF
TGTGCCAGCAGTCTACAGGATTTGGGGCCCCAGCATTTT
>TRBJ2-2|TRBV20-1|-|-
CSAKLGELFF
TGCAGTGCTAAACTGGGGGAGCTGTTTTTT
>TRBJ2-7|TRBV6-2/TRBV6-3|TRBD1|few
CASSGSRDRVSYEQYF
TGTGCCAGCAGTGGCTCCCGGGACAGGGTCTCCTACGAGCAGTACTTC
>TRBJ2-5|TRBV20-1|-|-
CSASLTRQTQYF
TGCAGTGCTAGCTTGACTAGACAGACCCAGTACTTC
>TRBJ1-4|TRBV20-1|-|-
CSARVGLDEKLFF
TGCAGTGCTAGGGTGGGTCTAGATGAAAAACTGTTTTTT
>TRBJ2-3|TRBV7-6|TRBD1|-
CASSRTGRDTDTQYF
TGTGCCAGCAGTCGGACAGGCCGAGACACAGATACGCAGTATTTT
>TRBJ2-3|TRBV10-1|-|-
CASSGGTESTSTDTQYF
TGCGCCAGCAGCGGCGGGACAGAGTCAACTAGCACAGATACGCAGTATTTT
>TRBJ1-5|TRBV12-3/TRBV12-4|-|many
CASTETGDSNQPQHF
TGTGCCAGCACCGAGACAGGAGATAGCAATCAGCCCCAGCATTTT
>TRBJ2-7|TRBV20-1|TRBD2|many
CSASVSGGAYEQYF
TGCAGTGCTAGTGTTAGCGGGGGAGCCTACGAGCAGTACTTC
>TRBJ2-1|TRBV29-1|TRBD2|many
CSAEGLAEYNEQFF
TGCAGCGCTGAGGGCCTAGCGGAGTACAATGAGCAGTTCTTC
>TRBJ2-7|TRBV20-1|-|few
CSASIPYEQYF
TGCAGTGCTAGTATCCCCTACGAGCAGTACTTC
>TRBJ2-7|TRBV29-1|TRBD2|-
CSVEGTSGTNYEQYF
TGCAGCGTTGAAGGGACTAGCGGGACTAACTACGAGCAGTACTTC
>TRBJ2-7|TRBV5-1|TRBD1|few
CASSSRDRGSYEQYF
TGCGCCAGCAGCTCCCGGGACAGGGGTTCCTACGAGCAGTACTTC
>TRBJ1-3|TRBV5-1|-|-
CASSLVGFGNTIYF
TGCGCCAGCAGCTTGGTTGGATTTGGAAACACCATATATTTT
>TRBJ2-7|TRBV20-1|-|many
CSAPEVVGYEQYF
TGCAGTGCCCCAGAAGTCGTGGGCTACGAGCAGTACTTC
>TRBJ2-3|TRBV20-1|TRBD2|-
CSARDPAGGFADTQYF
TGCAGTGCTAGAGATCCAGCGGGAGGGTTCGCAGATACGCAGTATTTT
>TRBJ1-4|TRBV29-1|-|many
CSVAEANEKLFF
TGCAGCGTTGCCGAGGCGAATGAAAAACTGTTTTTT
>TRBJ2-1|TRBV5-6|TRBD2|-
CASSWGLAERPEQFF
TGTGCCAGCAGCTGGGGCCTAGCGGAAAGACCCGAGCAGTTCTTC
>TRBJ2-7|TRBV29-1|-|many
CSVVVRSLASYEQYF
TGCAGCGTTGTGGTTAGGTCGCTAGCTAGCTACGAGCAGTACTTC
>TRBJ2-5|TRBV7-6|-|-
CASSRAMGAFEETQYF
TGTGCCAGCAGCCGCGCTATGGGTGCTTTCGAAGAGACCCAGTACTTC
>TRBJ2-7|TRBV20-1|-|few
CSARTGGNYEQYF
TGCAGTGCTAGAACGGGGGGCAACTACGAGCAGTACTTC
>TRBJ1-1|TRBV28|-|-
CASKDPAEAFF
TGTGCCAGCAAGGACCCGGCAGAGGCTTTCTTT
>TRBJ2-1|TRBV18|-|many
CASSLGTYHSYNEQFF
TGTGCCAGCTCACTAGGGACTTATCACTCCTACAATGAGCAGTTCTTC
>TRBJ1-4|TRBV28|-|many
CASSRTGATNEKLFF
TGTGCCAGCAGTCGTACAGGTGCAACTAATGAAAAACTGTTTTTT
>TRBJ2-7|TRBV29-1|-|few
CSVVTGFGEQYF
TGCAGCGTTGTCACTGGGTTCGGCGAGCAGTACTTC
>TRBJ1-5|TRBV20-1|TRBD1|many
CSAEDRGLQPQHF
TGCAGTGCTGAGGACAGGGGGCTCCAGCCCCAGCATTTT
>TRBJ2-1|TRBV6-5|TRBD2|-
CASSWTSGRIYYNEQFF
TGTGCCAGCAGTTGGACTAGCGGGAGGATATACTACAATGAGCAGTTCTTC
>TRBJ2-7|TRBV29-1|-|-
CSAREGGGRYEQYF
TGCAGCGCCCGAGAGGGGGGGGGACGGTACGAGCAGTACTTC
>TRBJ2-7|TRBV27|-|-
CASSFHKSMGSGYEQYF
TGTGCCAGCAGTTTTCACAAGAGTATGGGATCAGGCTACGAGCAGTACTTC
>TRBJ2-5|TRBV20-1|-|many
CSAVRETQYF
TGCAGTGCAGTTCGAGAGACCCAGTACTTC
>TRBJ1-2|TRBV14|-|-
CASSPSRQARATF
TGTGCCAGCAGCCCTTCTCGACAGGCTCGAGCCACCTTC
>TRBJ2-4|TRBV12-3/TRBV12-4|-|few
CASSFWGLAKNIQYF
TGTGCCAGCAGTTTTTGGGGGCTAGCCAAAAACATTCAGTACTTC
>TRBJ2-7|TRBV20-1|TRBD2|-
CSAGRGRTTKWVEQYF
TGCAGTGCTGGGAGGGGCAGGACTACAAAATGGGTCGAGCAGTACTTC
>TRBJ2-5|TRBV20-1|-|many
CSARDWASQETQYF
TGCAGTGCTAGAGATTGGGCTAGCCAAGAGACCCAGTACTTC
>TRBJ1-2|TRBV29-1|-|-
CSVPGHYTF
TGCAGCGTGCCGGGCCACTACACCTTC
>TRBJ2-1|TRBV11-3|-|many
CASSLKVGEQFF
TGTGCCAGCAGCTTGAAGGTCGGTGAGCAGTTCTTC
>TRBJ1-4|TRBV29-1|-|-
CSVLQRFDEKLFF
TGCAGCGTTCTCCAACGTTTTGATGAAAAACTGTTTTTT
>TRBJ1-1|TRBV27|-|many
CASSPLGGVNTEAFF
TGTGCCAGCAGCCCCCTGGGAGGGGTGAACACTGAAGCTTTCTTT
>TRBJ2-4|TRBV5-1|-|-
CASSPGALENIQYF
TGCGCCAGCAGCCCCGGAGCTTTGGAAAACATTCAGTACTTC
>TRBJ1-1|TRBV30|-|-
CACHRSTEAFF
TGTGCCTGCCACCGGAGCACTGAAGCTTTCTTT
>TRBJ2-5|TRBV20-1|-|-
CSARYRFRETQYF
TGCAGTGCTAGATACAGGTTTAGGGAGACCCAGTACTTC
>TRBJ1-1|TRBV12-3/TRBV12-4|TRBD1|many
CASSRGQGNTEAFF
TGTGCCAGCAGCCGTGGACAGGGGAACACTGAAGCTTTCTTT
>TRBJ2-1|TRBV7-6|TRBD2|many
CASSPRLAGVYNEQFF
TGTGCCAGCAGCCCGCGACTAGCGGGAGTCTACAATGAGCAGTTCTTC
>TRBJ2-1|TRBV25-1|-|-
CASGGGRNEQFF
TGTGCCAGCGGTGGGGGGCGGAATGAGCAGTTCTTC
>TRBJ2-4|TRBV28|TRBD1|few
CASSYQGVAKNIQYF
TGTGCCAGCAGTTATCAGGGGGTAGCCAAAAACATTCAGTACTTC
>TRBJ2-3|TRBV12-3/TRBV12-4|TRBD2|many
CASSLLAGETFQDTQYF
TGTGCCAGCAGTTTACTAGCGGGGGAGACATTCCAAGATACGCAGTATTTT